This T cell receptor beta chain derives from a study of shared clonotypes between healthy human individuals. Method: immunoSEQ multiplex PCR; TCRdb's copy keeps in-frame clones and lacks some. The profile shows 600,000 to 750,000 clones, over 55% of them singletons. This CDR3 has 16 amino acids. After removal of 4 bases from V and 7 bases from J, the junction contained 10 bases not matched to a gene. Germline V lookup: CDR1 SGHDN, CDR2 FVKESK. This TCR was sampled from a woman aged 25 to 39 in good health. The rearrangement uses TRBV14 and TRBJ2-2; 9 bases are shared with TRBD1. Sequencing was done on a sample of memory CD4+ T cells sorted from blood. Subset noted: CD45RA-negative fraction. The CDR3 DNA follows: TGTGCCAGCAGCCGGATGGGACAGGGTCGTCACGGGGAGCTGTTTTTT. Translation: CASSRMGQGRHGELFF. The complete variable domain, with remaining parts taken from reference TRBV14 and TRBJ2-2, reads EAGVTQFPSHSVIEKGQTVTLRCDPISGHDNLYWYRRVMGKEIKFLLHFVKESKQDESGMPNNRFLAERTGGTYSTLKVQPAELEDSGVYFCASSRMGQGRHGELFFGEGSRLTVL.